The rows below give T cell receptor beta chains drawn from one sample of a study of vaccination effects on CD4 cells after COVID-19. The antigens these receptors bind are not known. Sequencing was performed with immunoSEQ multiplex PCR; in TCRdb, only in-frame clones are kept and a portion is missing. The table has about 41,000 clones, more than 60% seen once; the top ten hold 20% to 30%. The source was CD4+ T cells from PBMCs cultured with HCoV-OC43 spike peptides, collected before COVID-19 vaccination. Every receptor here comes from a human donor who received a COVID-19 vaccine. Each CDR3 is given without its conserved first and last residue.

V	CDR3
TRBV18	ASSPPGKNQPQH
TRBV28	ASSEGLVNGYT
TRBV2	ASSEVSGNTIY
TRBV4-1	ASSQAWGKNTGELF
TRBV6-2/TRBV6-3	ASSWGYTQY
TRBV6-1	ASSEALWSEQF
TRBV28	ASSLGGNVGNTIY
TRBV5-4	ASSLGGGGYNEQF
TRBV6-2/TRBV6-3	ASSYAYDTGELF
TRBV7-9	ASLRTSGTTDTQY
TRBV12-5	ASGLVRFRTGYGYT
TRBV28	ASSLRGRGNQPQH
TRBV24-1	ATSAELATDTQY
TRBV9	ASIPGEGALDEQF
TRBV20-1	SANDAGGRHREQF
TRBV29-1	SVEDLRLDLTHNEQF
TRBV5-4	ASSYRGMNTEAF
TRBV7-2	ASSRLAGVSYEQY
TRBV11-1	ASSFDRGQNTEAF
TRBV6-5	ASSSTGWTEAF
TRBV4-2	ASSQDSGYT
TRBV7-9	ASSLDGPYEQY
TRBV28	ASTGRQNTEAF
TRBV2	ASSGQGDSPLH
TRBV5-6	ASRTTGGTYEQY
TRBV4-3	ASSQDPRQGPPPLH
TRBV9	ASSGSYGYT
TRBV29-1	SARIAGDLSYEQY
TRBV30	AWNSLRDTPYEQY
TRBV5-4	ASGTQETQY
TRBV6-2/TRBV6-3	ASSYTQNTEAF
TRBV30	AWSMGGDEKLF
TRBV24-1	ATSDSLRVRF
TRBV20-1	SASAADSTDTQY
TRBV19	ASKRLAGNEQF
TRBV28	ASKKVGTGYPYEQY
TRBV5-1	ASSFQQGRRVSGNTIY
TRBV28	ASRQTGFSPLH
TRBV5-5	ASSFGHTNTEAF
TRBV3-1/TRBV3-2	ASRHDGGYT
TRBV2	ASGYTEAF
TRBV7-6	ASSLNGGTGTGELF
TRBV12-3/TRBV12-4	ASTLGVFYGYT
TRBV23-1	AMRTMNTEAF
TRBV28	ASSRDNAWGSPLH
TRBV6-5	ASTPKTRHQETQY
TRBV7-9	ASSLGYSGDPRNIQY
TRBV4-1	ASSQDRIRGGNQPQH
TRBV28	ASSPHVRQKSTYEQY
TRBV7-9	AIDGTLDYNEQF
TRBV30	AWRKTGVATEAF
TRBV27	ASSFSGLNSPLH
TRBV7-9	ASNDNEQF
TRBV7-2	ASNIVEIGEQF